Presented here are 25 T cell receptor beta chains from one specimen sequenced in a study of blood T cell repertoires in COVID-19. Data came from immunoSEQ multiplex PCR; TCRdb stores just in-frame clones and leaves some out. The table records 300,000 or so clones, around 84% of them present only once. Specimen: PBMCs or T cells enriched from blood (not recorded which). The origin of the receptors is a woman under 30 who had recovered from COVID-19.

The table lists this clone with a count of one. The J gene is TRBJ2-3, the V gene TRBV24-1, with TRBD2 matching 9 bases. Germline V gives CDR1 KGHDR, CDR2 SFDVKD. The CDR3 sequence is 17 residues long. The junction had 10 bases not matched to a gene; V was cut back by 2 bases and J by 5 bases. The CDR3 DNA reads TGTGCCACCAGTGATTGGCCAACTAGCGGGCAGGGAGATACGCAGTATTTT. Translation: CATSDWPTSGQGDTQYF.

The chain joins TRBV28 to TRBJ1-2; D is unclear. This CDR3 comprises 16 residues. Trimming left V 1 base short and J 0 bases short, with 12 bases between. From germline, CDR1 is MDHEN and CDR2 SYDVKM. The CDR3 DNA follows: TGTGCCAGCAGTTTATTCCGCGGGGTAGCTAACTATGGCTACACCTTC. Translated, it gives CASSLFRGVANYGYTF.

The chain couples TRBV6-5 to TRBJ1-2, with TRBD1 as a possible D gene (5 bases). V was cut by 2 bases and J by 5 bases, with 12 bases left in between. Germline assignment: CDR1 MNHEY and CDR2 SVGAGI. The CDR3 is 14 residues long. The CDR3: CASSYGGLGYGYTF. CDR3 in DNA: TGTGCCAGCAGTTACGGGGGACTGGGATATGGCTACACCTTC.

This chain links TRBV9 with TRBJ2-7, with unresolved D. The length of the CDR3 is 14 residues. V dropped 0 bases and J dropped 1 base, with 8 bases sitting between them. CDR1 and CDR2 (germline): SGDLS, YYNGEE. The CDR3 loop reads CASSVGAESYEQYF. Here the CDR3 DNA reads TGTGCCAGCAGCGTAGGGGCTGAATCCTACGAGCAGTACTTC.

The chain couples TRBV15 to TRBJ2-1; no definite D call. The CDR3 runs 14 residues. Germline V CDR1 and CDR2: LNHNV, YYDKDF (reference sequence). V lost 2 bases and J lost 6, with 11 bases in between. CDR3: CATSRPGYGNEQFF. The DNA of the CDR3 is TGTGCCACCAGCAGACCAGGATACGGCAATGAGCAGTTCTTC. The full variable domain, rest sourced from reference TRBV15 and TRBJ2-1, is DAMVIQNPRYQVTQFGKPVTLSCSQTLNHNVMYWYQQKSSQAPKLLFHYYDKDFNNEADTPDNFQSRRPNTSFCFLDIRSPGLGDTAMYLCATSRPGYGNEQFFGPGTRLTVL.

This clone appeared a few times. J is TRBJ1-2 and V is TRBV7-3; D remains ambiguous. V lost 3 bases and J 8 bases, leaving 13 bases between the germline ends. The CDR3 runs to 13 residues. In germline, CDR1 is SGHTA, CDR2 FQGTGA. The CDR3 DNA follows: TGTGCCAGCAGCTTCTCTCCTCTACGGGGCTACACCTTC. Its translation is CASSFSPLRGYTF.

This rearrangement joins TRBV11-2 to TRBJ1-6; D not certain. Germline-derived CDR1 and CDR2 are SGHAT and FQNNGV. V dropped 6 bases and J dropped 7 bases, with 13 bases sitting between them. CDR3 length: 14 amino acids. The CDR3 nucleotides read TGTGCCAGCAGTTACAGTCTAGCAAATTCACCCCTCCACTTT. It translates to CASSYSLANSPLHF.

The V call is TRBV24-1, the J call TRBJ2-1; possibly TRBD2 for D (6 bases). From germline, CDR1 is KGHDR and CDR2 SFDVKD. The CDR3 loop spans 17 amino acids. The V end was cut by 3 bases, the J end by 7 bases, with 21 bases between. In DNA, the CDR3 is TGTGCCACCAGTGATAAAAGACCGGGACTGCGTGTGAATGAGCAGTTCTTC. Protein product: CATSDKRPGLRVNEQFF.

The chain recombines TRBV19 with TRBJ1-1; D gene unclear. Germline values: CDR1 LNHDA, CDR2 SQIVND (reference sequence). The CDR3 loop spans 14 amino acids. V lost 3 bases and J 0 bases, leaving 8 bases between the germline ends. This CDR3 is CASSIEHMNTEAFF. CDR3 DNA sequence: TGTGCCAGTAGTATTGAACATATGAACACTGAAGCTTTCTTT.

The chain joins TRBV19 to TRBJ2-5; TRBD2 matches 7 bases. CDR1 and CDR2 from the germline V gene are LNHDA and SQIVND (reference sequence). Trimming took 5 bases from V and 5 from J; bases not matched to a gene: 5. CDR3 size: 13 residues. The CDR3 DNA reads as TGTGCCAGTAGTGCAATCGGGGGGGAGACCCAGTACTTC. Amino acid sequence: CASSAIGGETQYF. Based on the CDR3 plus reference TRBV19 and TRBJ2-5, the full variable domain is DGGITQSPKYLFRKEGQNVTLSCEQNLNHDAMYWYRQDPGQGLRLIYYSQIVNDFQKGDIAEGYSVSREKKESFPLTVTSAQKNPTAFYLCASSAIGGETQYFGPGTRLLVL.

The CDR3 nucleotides read TGTGCCAGCAGTTACTCGAGCCAAGAGGGCTACGAGCAGTACTTC. Translation gives CASSYSSQEGYEQYF. This chain uses TRBV6-6 with TRBJ2-7; D perhaps matches TRBD2 (5 bases). This CDR3 has 15 amino acids. Germline V gene sequence: CDR1 MNHNY, CDR2 SVGAGI (reference sequence). Trimming pared 0 bases from V and 3 bases from J, leaving 12 bases between.

The genes are TRBV3-1 (or the pseudogene TRBV3-2) and TRBJ2-7; weak D call: TRBD1 (5 bases). The CDR3 contains 12 residues. Trimming took off 4 bases at V and 3 bases at J, with 7 bases between the two ends. CDR1 is LGHDT and CDR2 is YNNKEL in the germline V gene (reference sequence). CDR3 DNA sequence: TGTGCCAGCAGCCGTCAGGGCTACGAGCAGTACTTC. The encoded protein is CASSRQGYEQYF.

The chain employs TRBV9 and TRBJ2-3, with D possibly matching TRBD2 (5 bases). The CDR3 has 15 residues. Germline values: CDR1 SGDLS, CDR2 YYNGEE. V gave up 0 bases and J gave up 8 bases, with 16 bases separating them. CDR3 coding DNA: TGTGCCAGCAGCGTAGATGCGGGCAGGCGTGGTACGCAGTATTTT. Translated, it gives CASSVDAGRRGTQYF.

The rearrangement uses TRBV4-1 and TRBJ1-2; unclear D gene. Per germline, CDR1 MGHRA and CDR2 YSYEKL. Trimming pared 7 bases from V and 6 bases from J, leaving 18 bases between. CDR3 size: 14 residues. For the CDR3, the DNA is TGCGCCAGCACCCCTCAGGCGGGCCGGCATGGCTACACCTTC. Protein: CASTPQAGRHGYTF.

The V and J genes are TRBV4-1 and TRBJ1-3, with a weak D call TRBD1 (6 bases). The CDR3 is 15 amino acids. Trimming took off 2 bases at V and 4 bases at J, with 12 bases between the two ends. CDR1 MGHRA and CDR2 YSYEKL come from the germline V gene. CDR3 protein: CASSQIRGGGNTIYF. DNA for the CDR3: TGCGCCAGCAGCCAAATCAGGGGCGGCGGAAACACCATATATTTT.

The rearrangement links TRBV5-1 to TRBJ2-7; D ambiguous. V was cut by 0 bases and J by 1 base, with 8 bases left in between. The CDR3 loop spans 14 amino acids. From germline, CDR1 is SGHRS and CDR2 YFSETQ. DNA for the CDR3: TGCGCCAGCAGCTTGGCCGTCGGTTCCTACGAGCAGTACTTC. It codes for CASSLAVGSYEQYF.

The V call is TRBV10-1, the J call TRBJ2-3, with 7 nucleotides matching TRBD2. The CDR3 is 15 amino acids. Germline CDR1 is WNHNN and CDR2 is SYGVQD (reference sequence). The V and J ends lost 5 bases and 2 bases, in that order; junction bases with no gene match: 7. CDR3 sequence (DNA): TGCGCCAGCAGTCCCATAGCGGGTCTCACAGATACGCAGTATTTT. It translates to CASSPIAGLTDTQYF.

The chain's CDR3 is CAWRRSGTRDSPLHF. CDR3 in DNA: TGTGCCTGGAGACGTTCCGGGACAAGAGATTCACCCCTCCACTTT. The V and J genes are TRBV30 and TRBJ1-6; D is perhaps TRBD1 (6 bases). The V gene's germline CDR1 is GTSNPN and CDR2 SVGIG (reference sequence). V gave up 3 bases and J gave up 8 bases, with 17 bases separating them. The CDR3 has 15 amino acids.

In its sample, this clone was seen a few times. This chain links TRBV9 with TRBJ1-6; the match to TRBD1 covers 10 bases. Germline CDR1 and CDR2: SGDLS and YYNGEE. The CDR3 totals 17 residues. Trimming cost V 3 bases and J 7 bases; bases outside gene matches: 10. The CDR3 loop reads CASSATGTGARNSPLHF. The CDR3 region has the DNA TGTGCCAGCAGCGCAACCGGGACAGGGGCGCGAAATTCACCCCTCCACTTT.

The V gene is TRBV5-4, the J gene TRBJ1-1; TRBD1 agrees at 9 bases. The CDR3 runs 15 residues. Germline V gene lookup returns CDR1 SGHNT and CDR2 YYREEE (reference sequence). J lost 6 bases, V lost 4 bases, and 10 bases had no gene match. The CDR3 DNA follows: TGTGCCAGCAGCGCCCCGGGGACAGGGATGCCTGAAGCTTTCTTT. Translation gives CASSAPGTGMPEAFF.

The genes are TRBV9 and TRBJ1-1, with D unclear. The CDR3 spans 14 residues. The V end was cut by 1 base, the J end by 4 bases, with 11 bases between. CDR1 is SGDLS and CDR2 is YYNGEE in the germline V gene. Written as DNA, the CDR3 is TGTGCCAGCAGCGTACTCGGTGGAGGCACTGAAGCTTTCTTT. Residues: CASSVLGGGTEAFF.

This chain links TRBV7-2 with TRBJ1-1, with D unresolved. Germline CDR1 and CDR2: SGHTA and FQGNSA. This CDR3 spans 14 amino acids. Trimming left V 5 bases short and J 0 bases short, with 10 bases between. As DNA, the CDR3 is TGTGCCAGCAGCGGCTCTGTCATGAACACTGAAGCTTTCTTT. It translates to CASSGSVMNTEAFF.

The chain carries TRBV30 and TRBJ1-3; D is uncertain. The germline V gene encodes CDR1 GTSNPN and CDR2 SVGIG (reference sequence). V lost 3 bases and J 0 bases, leaving 9 bases between the germline ends. There are 14 residues in the CDR3. This chain's CDR3 is CAWRYSYSGNTIYF. The CDR3 DNA follows: TGTGCCTGGAGATACAGCTACTCTGGAAACACCATATATTTT.

This clone was observed a few times. This chain links TRBV18 with TRBJ2-5; no firm D call. The CDR3 has 13 residues. Germline assignment: CDR1 KGHSH and CDR2 LQKENI. Trimming removed 3 bases at V and 2 bases at J, with 7 bases between. CDR3 bases: TGTGCCAGCTCACCTACCCAGCAAGAGACCCAGTACTTC. This translates into CASSPTQQETQYF. Supplemented by reference TRBV18 and TRBJ2-5, the full variable domain reads NAGVMQNPRHLVRRRGQEARLRCSPMKGHSHVYWYRQLPEEGLKFMVYLQKENIIDESGMPKERFSAEFPKEGPSILRIQQVVRGDSAAYFCASSPTQQETQYFGPGTRLLVL.

This clone was picked up one time. This chain links TRBV30 with TRBJ2-1, with TRBD1 identical over 8 bases. Germline-derived CDR1 and CDR2 are GTSNPN and SVGIG (reference sequence). The length of the CDR3 is 14 residues. Germline trimming cut 4 bases from V and 2 bases from J; bases unmatched to any gene: 4. The CDR3 reads CAWNPGGTYNEQFF. The CDR3 DNA is TGTGCCTGGAACCCAGGGGGCACCTACAATGAGCAGTTCTTC.